This is a list of T cell receptor beta chains from one sample in a study of blood T cells in healthy people across ages. A single record per CDR3 protein comes from TCRdb applying MiXCR to the 5' RACE reads. The repertoire holds approximately 800,000 distinct CDR3 sequences, with about half as singletons. The material sequenced was blood. The receptors shown here come from a man older than 75 in good health. The CDR3 runs from the conserved cysteine through the conserved F or W. D genes are given only for firm matches. Expanded clones are given a class, and other clones once, few, many or no size at all.

clone_size j_call v_call d_call cdr3_nt cdr3_aa
many TRBJ2-5 TRBV20-1 TRBD1 TGCAGTGCTACGACAGGGGGCGCGGAAGGGACCCAGTACTTC CSATTGGAEGTQYF
. TRBJ2-1 TRBV20-1 TRBD2 TGCAGTGCTCCCAGCGGGAGAGGTTTGAATGAGCAGTTCTTC CSAPSGRGLNEQFF
. TRBJ2-3 TRBV3-1 . TGTGCCAGCAGCCAAGGGACATTTGGAGATACGCAGTATTTT CASSQGTFGDTQYF
many TRBJ2-5 TRBV29-1 TRBD1 TGCAGCGTTGAGACAGGGGAAGGGGACAAGCAGTACTTC CSVETGEGDKQYF
many TRBJ2-1 TRBV5-1 TRBD2 TGCGCCAGCAGCCCGGGACTAGGATATAGGAATGAGCAGTTCTTC CASSPGLGYRNEQFF
many TRBJ1-4 TRBV20-1 . TGCAGTGCCCCAAGCCCTTCCTCTAATGAAAAACTGTTTTTT CSAPSPSSNEKLFF
. TRBJ2-7 TRBV20-1 . TGCAGTGCTGGGGACTACGAGCAGTACTTC CSAGDYEQYF
few TRBJ2-7 TRBV12-3/TRBV12-4 TRBD1 TGTGCCAGCACCAACCGCCGGACAGGGGGTGACGAGCAGTACTTC CASTNRRTGGDEQYF
. TRBJ2-7 TRBV7-3 . TGTGCCAGCAGCCTAGGGGGGGACAAACGCTACGAGCAGTACTTC CASSLGGDKRYEQYF
few TRBJ2-1 TRBV12-3/TRBV12-4 . TGTGCCAGCAGTTTCGAGATGGTCGAAGACAATGAGCAGTTCTTC CASSFEMVEDNEQFF
few TRBJ1-5 TRBV12-3/TRBV12-4 TRBD1 TGTGCCAGCAGTACCACAGGGGGCAGACAGCCCCAGCATTTT CASSTTGGRQPQHF
many TRBJ2-1 TRBV6-6 TRBD2 TGTGCCAGCAGTTACTCGCTAGCGGGAGCCTACAATGAGCAGTTCTTC CASSYSLAGAYNEQFF
few TRBJ1-1 TRBV29-1 . TGCAGCGTTGAATGCCCGCGGCAGGGCGAGAACACTGAAGCTTTCTTT CSVECPRQGENTEAFF